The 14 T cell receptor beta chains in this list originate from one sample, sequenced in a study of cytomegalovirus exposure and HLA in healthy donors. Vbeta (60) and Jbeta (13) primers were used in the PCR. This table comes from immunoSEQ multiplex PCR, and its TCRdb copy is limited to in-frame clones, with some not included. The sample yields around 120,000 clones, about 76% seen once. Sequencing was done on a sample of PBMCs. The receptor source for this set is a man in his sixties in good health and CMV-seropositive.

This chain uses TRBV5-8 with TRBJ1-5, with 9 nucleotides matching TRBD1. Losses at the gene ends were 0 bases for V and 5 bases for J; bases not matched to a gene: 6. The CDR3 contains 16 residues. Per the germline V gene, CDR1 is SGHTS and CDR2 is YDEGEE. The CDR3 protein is CASSLEGTGLYQPQHF. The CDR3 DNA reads TGTGCCAGCAGCTTGGAGGGGACAGGGCTGTATCAGCCCCAGCATTTT.

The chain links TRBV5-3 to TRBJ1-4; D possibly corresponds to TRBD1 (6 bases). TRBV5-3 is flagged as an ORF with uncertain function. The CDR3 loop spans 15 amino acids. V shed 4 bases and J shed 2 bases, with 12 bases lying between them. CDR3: CARSATGSTNEKLFF. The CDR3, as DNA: TGTGCCAGAAGCGCTACAGGGAGTACTAATGAAAAACTGTTTTTT.

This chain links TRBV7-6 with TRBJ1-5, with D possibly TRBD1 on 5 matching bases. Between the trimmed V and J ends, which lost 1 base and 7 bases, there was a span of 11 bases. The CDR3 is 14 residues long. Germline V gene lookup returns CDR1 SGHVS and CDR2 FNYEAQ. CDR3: CASSLGGLGQPQHF. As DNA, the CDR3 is TGTGCCAGCAGCTTAGGGGGCCTGGGGCAGCCCCAGCATTTT.

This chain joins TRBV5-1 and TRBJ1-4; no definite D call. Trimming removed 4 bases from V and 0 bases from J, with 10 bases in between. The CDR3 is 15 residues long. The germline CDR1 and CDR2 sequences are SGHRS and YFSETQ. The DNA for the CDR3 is TGCGCCAGCAGCCTCCGTCTCGCAACTAATGAAAAACTGTTTTTT. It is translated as CASSLRLATNEKLFF.

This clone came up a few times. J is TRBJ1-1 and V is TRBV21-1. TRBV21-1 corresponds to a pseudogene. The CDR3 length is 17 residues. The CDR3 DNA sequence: TGTGCCAGCAGCACTTACAACGGCTTTCGCGGGGACACTGAAGCTTTCTTT. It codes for CASSTYNGFRGDTEAFF.

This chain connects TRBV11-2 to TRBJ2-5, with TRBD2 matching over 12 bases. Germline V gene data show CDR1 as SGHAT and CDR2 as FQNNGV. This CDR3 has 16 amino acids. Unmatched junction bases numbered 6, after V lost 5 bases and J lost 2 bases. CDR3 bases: TGTGCCAGCAGCCCCGTACTAGCGGGAGGTCAAGAGACCCAGTACTTC. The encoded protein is CASSPVLAGGQETQYF.

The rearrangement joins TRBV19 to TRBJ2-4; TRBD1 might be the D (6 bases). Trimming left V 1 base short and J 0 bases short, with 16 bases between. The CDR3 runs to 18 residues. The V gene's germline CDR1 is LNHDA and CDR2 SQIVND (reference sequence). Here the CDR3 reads CASSIAYYRALAKNIQYF. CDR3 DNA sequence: TGTGCCAGTAGTATAGCGTACTACAGGGCCTTAGCCAAAAACATTCAGTACTTC.

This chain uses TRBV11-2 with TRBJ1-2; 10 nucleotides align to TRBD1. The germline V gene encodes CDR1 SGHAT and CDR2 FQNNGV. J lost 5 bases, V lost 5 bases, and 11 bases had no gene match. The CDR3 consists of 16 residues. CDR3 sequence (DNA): TGTGCCAGCAGCACGAGCGGGACAGGGGTCATTTATGGCTACACCTTC. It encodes CASSTSGTGVIYGYTF.

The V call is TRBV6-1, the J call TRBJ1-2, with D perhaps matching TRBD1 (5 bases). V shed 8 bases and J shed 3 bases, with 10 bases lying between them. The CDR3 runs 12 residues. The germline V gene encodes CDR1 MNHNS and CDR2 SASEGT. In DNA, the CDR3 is TGTGCCAGCCAGGGTGGCTACTATGGCTACACCTTC. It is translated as CASQGGYYGYTF.

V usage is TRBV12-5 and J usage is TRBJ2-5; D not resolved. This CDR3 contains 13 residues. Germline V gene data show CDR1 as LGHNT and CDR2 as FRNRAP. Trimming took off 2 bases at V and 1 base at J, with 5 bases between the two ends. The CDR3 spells CASGLYGQETQYF. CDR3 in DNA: TGTGCTAGTGGTTTGTACGGCCAAGAGACCCAGTACTTC.

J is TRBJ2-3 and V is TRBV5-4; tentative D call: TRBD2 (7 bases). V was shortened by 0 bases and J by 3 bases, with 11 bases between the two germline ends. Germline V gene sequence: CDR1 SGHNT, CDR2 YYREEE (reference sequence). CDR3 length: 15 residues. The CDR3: CASSLGTRGTDTQYF. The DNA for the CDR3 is TGTGCCAGCAGCTTGGGGACTAGGGGGACAGATACGCAGTATTTT.

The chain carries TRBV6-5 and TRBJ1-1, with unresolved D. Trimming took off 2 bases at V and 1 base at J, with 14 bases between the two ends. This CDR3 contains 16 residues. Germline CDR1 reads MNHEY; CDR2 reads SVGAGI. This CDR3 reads CASSYVHSGGNTEAFF. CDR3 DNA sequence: TGTGCCAGCAGTTACGTCCACTCCGGTGGGAACACTGAAGCTTTCTTT.

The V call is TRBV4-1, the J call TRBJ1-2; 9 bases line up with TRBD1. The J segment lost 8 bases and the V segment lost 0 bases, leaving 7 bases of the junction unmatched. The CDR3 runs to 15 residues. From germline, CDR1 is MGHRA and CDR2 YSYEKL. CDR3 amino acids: CASSQDATGGWGYTF. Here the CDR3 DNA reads TGCGCCAGCAGCCAAGACGCTACAGGGGGCTGGGGCTACACCTTC.

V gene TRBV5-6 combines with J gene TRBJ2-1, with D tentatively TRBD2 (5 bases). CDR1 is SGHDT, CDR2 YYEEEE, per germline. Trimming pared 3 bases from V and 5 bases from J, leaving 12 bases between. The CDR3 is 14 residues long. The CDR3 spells CASSSRGSHNEQFF. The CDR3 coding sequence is TGTGCCAGCAGCTCGAGAGGGTCACACAATGAGCAGTTCTTC.